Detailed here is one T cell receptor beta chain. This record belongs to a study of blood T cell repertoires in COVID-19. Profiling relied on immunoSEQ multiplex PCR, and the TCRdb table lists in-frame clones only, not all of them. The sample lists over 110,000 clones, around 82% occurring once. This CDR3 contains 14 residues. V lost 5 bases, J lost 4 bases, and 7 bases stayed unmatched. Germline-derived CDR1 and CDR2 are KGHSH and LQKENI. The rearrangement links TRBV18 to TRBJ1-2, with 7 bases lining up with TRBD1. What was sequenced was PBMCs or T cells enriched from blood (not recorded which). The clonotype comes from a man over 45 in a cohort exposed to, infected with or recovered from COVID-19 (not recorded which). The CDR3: CASSAEGAPYGYTF. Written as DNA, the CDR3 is TGTGCCAGCTCAGCCGAGGGGGCTCCCTATGGCTACACCTTC.